This T cell receptor (beta chain) was documented in a study of coeliac disease. In the study overall: Coeliac patients had active, refractory type I, or gluten-free-diet-controlled disease. Study observations and caveats: Largely private TRB repertoires meant most sequences were sample-unique.

This clone was seen just once. Its antigen is undetermined. Method: immunoSEQ multiplex PCR; TCRdb's copy keeps in-frame clones and lacks some. The sample holds under 1,500 clones; approximately 69% are singletons and the top ten take 30%. The CDR3 has 17 residues. V was shortened by 5 bases and J by 5 bases, with 24 bases between the two germline ends. Sample: lamina propria lymphocytes from the gut. The receptor comes from a woman aged 40 to 55 with celiac disease on a gluten-free diet, and with hypertension. The chain is built from TRBV23-1 and TRBJ1-2, with D unclear. TRBV23-1 is classed as an ORF, of uncertain function. CDR3 protein: CASSCTPVKFRKYGYTF. In nucleotides, the CDR3 is TGCGCCAGCAGTTGTACTCCCGTTAAGTTCAGGAAGTATGGCTACACCTTC.